A selection of T cell receptor beta chains follows, all from one sample in a study of cytomegalovirus exposure and HLA in healthy donors. TCRdb keeps only in-frame clones here, not all; method: immunoSEQ multiplex PCR. The sample carries more than 85,000 clones, less than 70% recorded once. The sample taken for sequencing was PBMCs. The receptor set was obtained from a female donor in good health and CMV-seronegative. CDR3s include the opening cysteine and the closing phenylalanine or tryptophan. D genes are given only for firm matches. Clone size, where shown, is once, few, many, or a class for clones that have expanded.

>TRBV7-9|few|TRBJ2-1|-
TGTGCCAGCAGCTTAGCCCAAAATGAGCAGTTCTTC
CASSLAQNEQFF
>TRBV19|-|TRBJ1-2|-
TGTGCCAGTAGTATACAGGATACCCTCTATGGCTACACCTTC
CASSIQDTLYGYTF
>TRBV5-1|few|TRBJ2-1|TRBD2
TGCGCCAGCAGCTCCGTGACTAGCGGAGACAATGAGCAGTTCTTC
CASSSVTSGDNEQFF
>TRBV27|-|TRBJ2-7|TRBD2
TGTGCCAGCAGTCCGGGACTAGCGGCCTACGAGCAGTACTTC
CASSPGLAAYEQYF
>TRBV29-1|few|TRBJ1-2|TRBD1
TGCAGCGTTGGGACAGGCGGAATTCCCTATGGCTACACCTTC
CSVGTGGIPYGYTF
>TRBV30|-|TRBJ2-1|TRBD2
TGTGTCTGGAGGAAAGGTAGCGGGAGAAAAAGGTACAATGAGCAGTTCTTC
CVWRKGSGRKRYNEQFF
>TRBV6-5|-|TRBJ1-1|-
TGTGCCAGCAGTTACTCGGAAGGAGGGACTGAAGCTTTCTTT
CASSYSEGGTEAFF
>TRBV5-1|-|TRBJ1-5|-
TGCGCCAGCACCCGTTTTACAGGGAGTAGGCACTATAGCAATCAGCCCCAGCATTTT
CASTRFTGSRHYSNQPQHF
>TRBV5-8|-|TRBJ1-2|-
TGTGCCAGCAGCGCGGACTTTTATGGCTACACCTTC
CASSADFYGYTF
>TRBV25-1|-|TRBJ2-7|-
TGTGCCAGCAGTGAATCGGCAGGCATTCCCTACGAGCAGTACTTC
CASSESAGIPYEQYF
>TRBV6-5|-|TRBJ1-1|-
TGTGCCAGCAGCCAGACCGGGAGGCCGAACACTGAAGCTTTCTTT
CASSQTGRPNTEAFF
>TRBV6-5|-|TRBJ1-6|TRBD1
TGTGCCAGCAGTTACGGACAGGTTAGACCCCTCCACTTT
CASSYGQVRPLHF
>TRBV10-2|-|TRBJ2-5|TRBD1
TGCGCCGGGGCCCGAGGGCGACAGGGGGAGACCCAGTACTTC
CAGARGRQGETQYF
>TRBV7-9|-|TRBJ1-1|-
TGTTCCAGCAGCCCGCATACAGGGATGAACACTGAAGCTTTCTTT
CSSSPHTGMNTEAFF
>TRBV5-1|-|TRBJ2-2|TRBD2
TGCGCCAGCAGCTTCGCGGGGGACACCGGGGAGCTGTTTTTT
CASSFAGDTGELFF
>TRBV25-1|-|TRBJ1-6|TRBD1
TGTGCCAGCAGGCCGGGGACAGGGTTCTCACCCCTCCACTTT
CASRPGTGFSPLHF
>TRBV27|-|TRBJ2-4|TRBD2
TGTGCCAGCAGTTTATGGGGGGGAGAGAGGAGTGGCAAAAACATTCAGTACTTC
CASSLWGGERSGKNIQYF
>TRBV9|-|TRBJ1-3|TRBD1
TGTGCCAGCAGCCTGGGGACAGGGCAAAGGGGGGGAAACACCATATATTTT
CASSLGTGQRGGNTIYF
>TRBV5-8|-|TRBJ2-1|-
TGTGCCACCGGGGGGCAACAGCGGTTGGATGAGCAGTTCTTC
CATGGQQRLDEQFF
>TRBV5-8|-|TRBJ2-1|TRBD1
TGTGCCAGCAGCTTGTTACGGGGACAGGGGCGGGATGAGCAGTTCTTC
CASSLLRGQGRDEQFF
>TRBV6-5|-|TRBJ2-7|TRBD2
TGTGCCAGCAGTTACTCGACTAGCCGCGAGCAGTACTTC
CASSYSTSREQYF
>TRBV13|-|TRBJ1-3|TRBD1
TGTGCCACAGAAACAGGGGGTAGAGGAAACACCATATATTTT
CATETGGRGNTIYF
>TRBV5-1|once|TRBJ2-3|-
TGCGCCAGCAGCCCGAGGCGCAGTTCTAGCACAGATACGCAGTATTTT
CASSPRRSSSTDTQYF
>TRBV5-5|-|TRBJ2-2|TRBD2
TGTGCCAGCAGCTTGGCCGGACTAGTTAGCGGGGAGCTGTTTTTT
CASSLAGLVSGELFF
>TRBV13|-|TRBJ1-2|-
TGTGCCAGCAGCTACTTCGGAACAGGCTTGGGCTACACCTTC
CASSYFGTGLGYTF
>TRBV9|-|TRBJ1-4|TRBD1
TGTGCCAGCAGCCCCCGAGGACAGGGGGCCCCCTTGGAAAAACTGTTTTTT
CASSPRGQGAPLEKLFF
>TRBV5-8|few|TRBJ2-5|TRBD2
TGTGCCAGCAGCTTACTCGAGCGGGAACAAGAGACCCAGTACTTC
CASSLLEREQETQYF
>TRBV19|few|TRBJ2-7|-
TGTGCCAGTAGTATGAGCGGCACCTACGAGCAGTACTTC
CASSMSGTYEQYF
>TRBV27|once|TRBJ2-7|-
TGTGCCAGCAGTTTAGGTAGCATCTACGAGCAGTACTTC
CASSLGSIYEQYF
>TRBV5-1|once|TRBJ2-7|-
TGCGCCAGCAGCTTGGGTGGACTTCGGAACTACGAGCAGTACTTC
CASSLGGLRNYEQYF
>TRBV5-1|-|TRBJ1-4|-
TGCGCCAGCAGCTTGAGCCCACAGGGAGGGGAAAAACTGTTTTTT
CASSLSPQGGEKLFF
>TRBV27|-|TRBJ2-3|-
TGTGCCAGCAGGTCGAGCGGATTCACAGATACGCAGTATTTT
CASRSSGFTDTQYF
>TRBV10-2|-|TRBJ2-7|-
TGCGCCAGCAGCCAGGGCTACGAGCAGTACTTC
CASSQGYEQYF
>TRBV5-4|-|TRBJ2-3|TRBD2
TGTGCCAGCAGCTTGAGAGCGGGAGTCGCAGATACGCAGTATTTT
CASSLRAGVADTQYF
>TRBV18|-|TRBJ2-7|-
TGTGCCAGCTCACCACTATCGAGAGAGCAGTACTTC
CASSPLSREQYF
>TRBV6-5|few|TRBJ1-3|TRBD1
TGTGCCAGCAGTTACTCACAGGGGGCTGGAAACACCATATATTTT
CASSYSQGAGNTIYF
>TRBV5-4|-|TRBJ2-5|TRBD1
TGTGCCAGCAGCAAGACAGGGGGGCCCCAAGAGACCCAGTACTTC
CASSKTGGPQETQYF
>TRBV5-6|-|TRBJ2-2|TRBD2
TGTGCCAGCAGCATCGGACTAGAAAGGGCCGGGGAGCTGTTTTTT
CASSIGLERAGELFF
>TRBV28|-|TRBJ1-1|-
TGTGCCAGCAGTACCGGAGACAGACTAGTGGCTTTCTTT
CASSTGDRLVAFF
>TRBV13|-|TRBJ2-7|-
TGTGCCAGCACTCCCTTGGGAGCCTACGAGCAGTACTTC
CASTPLGAYEQYF
>TRBV9|-|TRBJ2-1|TRBD2
TGTGCCAGCAGCTTGCGGGAGGGATCCTACAATGAGCAGTTCTTC
CASSLREGSYNEQFF